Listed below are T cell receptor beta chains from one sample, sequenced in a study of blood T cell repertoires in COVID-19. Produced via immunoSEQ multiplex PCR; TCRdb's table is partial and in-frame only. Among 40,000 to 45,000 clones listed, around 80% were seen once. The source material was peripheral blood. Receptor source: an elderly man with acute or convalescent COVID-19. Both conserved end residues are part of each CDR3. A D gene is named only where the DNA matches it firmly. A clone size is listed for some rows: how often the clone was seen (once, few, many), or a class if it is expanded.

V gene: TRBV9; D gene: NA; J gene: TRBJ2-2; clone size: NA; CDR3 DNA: TGTGCCAGCAGCGTACTGGCAGGCCTCACCGGGGAGCTGTTTTTT; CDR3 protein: CASSVLAGLTGELFF
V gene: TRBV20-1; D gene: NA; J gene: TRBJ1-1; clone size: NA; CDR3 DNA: TGCAGTGCTAGTTGGTTTCTGGGAGGGACTGAAGCTTTCTTT; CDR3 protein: CSASWFLGGTEAFF
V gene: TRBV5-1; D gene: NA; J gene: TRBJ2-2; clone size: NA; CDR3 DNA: TGCGCCAGCAGTTTGGCAAGAGAGACCGGGGAGCTGTTTTTT; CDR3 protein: CASSLARETGELFF
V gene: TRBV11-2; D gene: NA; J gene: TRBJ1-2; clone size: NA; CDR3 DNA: TGTGCCAGCCTACCTTGGGGGGGGGCTAACTATGGCTACACCTTC; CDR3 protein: CASLPWGGANYGYTF
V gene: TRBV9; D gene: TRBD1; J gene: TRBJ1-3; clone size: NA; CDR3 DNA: TGTGCCAGCAGCCTACGGACAGGGGAAGGAAACACCATATATTTT; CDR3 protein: CASSLRTGEGNTIYF
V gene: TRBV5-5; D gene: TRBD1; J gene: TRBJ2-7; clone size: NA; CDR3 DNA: TGTGCCAGCAGCTTTCCGGACAGGGCTGCCGAGCAGTACTTC; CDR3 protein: CASSFPDRAAEQYF
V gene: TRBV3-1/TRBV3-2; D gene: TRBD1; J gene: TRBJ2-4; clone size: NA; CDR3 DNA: TGTGCCAGCAGCCTCGGACAGGGGGGGGCCAAAAACATTCAGTACTTC; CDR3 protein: CASSLGQGGAKNIQYF
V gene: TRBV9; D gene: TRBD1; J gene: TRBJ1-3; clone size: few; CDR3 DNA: TGTGCCAGCACAAGACTGGGGGACAGTTCAGGAAACACCATATATTTT; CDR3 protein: CASTRLGDSSGNTIYF
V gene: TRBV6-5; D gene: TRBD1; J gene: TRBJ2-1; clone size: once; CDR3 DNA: TGTGCCAGCATCCCAACAGGGGGCAACAATGAGCAGTTCTTC; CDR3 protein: CASIPTGGNNEQFF
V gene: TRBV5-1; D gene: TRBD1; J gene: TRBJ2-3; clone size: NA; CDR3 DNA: TGCGCCAGCAGCCCAGGACAGGGGAAGGGGGCAGATACGCAGTATTTT; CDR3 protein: CASSPGQGKGADTQYF
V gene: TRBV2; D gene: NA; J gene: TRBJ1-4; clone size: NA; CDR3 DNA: TGTGCCAGCAGCGCGCTATTCAATGAAAAACTGTTTTTT; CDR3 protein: CASSALFNEKLFF
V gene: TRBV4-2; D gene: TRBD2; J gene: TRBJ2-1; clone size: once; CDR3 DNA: TGTGCCAGCAGCCAAGATCGCCTAGCGGTCTCCTACAATGAGCAGTTCTTC; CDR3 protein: CASSQDRLAVSYNEQFF
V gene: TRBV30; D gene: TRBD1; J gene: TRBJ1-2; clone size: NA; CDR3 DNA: TGTGCCTGGAGGGACCCTCTCCGGGACAGCCTCTATGGCTACACCTTC; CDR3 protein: CAWRDPLRDSLYGYTF
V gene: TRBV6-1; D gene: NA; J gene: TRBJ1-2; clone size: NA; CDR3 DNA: TGTGCCAGCAGTGAAATTTATGGGCCTCAAGGCTACACCTTC; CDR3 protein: CASSEIYGPQGYTF
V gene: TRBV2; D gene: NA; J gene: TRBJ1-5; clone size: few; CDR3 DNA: TGTGCCAGCAGTGAACCCTCAACTGTAAGCAATCAGCCCCAGCATTTT; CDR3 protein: CASSEPSTVSNQPQHF
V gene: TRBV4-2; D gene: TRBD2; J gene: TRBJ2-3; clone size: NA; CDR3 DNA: TGTGCCAGCAGCCAAGACCTGCTCGGGGGGGACCGCACAGATACGCAGTATTTT; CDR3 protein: CASSQDLLGGDRTDTQYF
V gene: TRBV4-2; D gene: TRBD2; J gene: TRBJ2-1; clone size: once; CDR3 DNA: TGTGCCAGCAGCCCCCGGCTAGCGGGAAGTGGGTCCTACAATGAGCAGTTCTTC; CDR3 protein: CASSPRLAGSGSYNEQFF
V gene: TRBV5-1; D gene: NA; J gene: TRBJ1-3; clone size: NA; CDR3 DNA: TGCGCCAGCAGCTTGGGTTCCTTCTCTGGAAACACCATATATTTT; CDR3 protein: CASSLGSFSGNTIYF
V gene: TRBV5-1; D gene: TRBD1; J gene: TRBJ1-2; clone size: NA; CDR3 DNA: TGCGCCAGCAGCGAGACCCCCGGGACAGGGTTTATCTATGGCTACACCTTC; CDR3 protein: CASSETPGTGFIYGYTF
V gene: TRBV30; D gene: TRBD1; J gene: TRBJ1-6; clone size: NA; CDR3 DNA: TGTGCCTGGAGGGGACAGGGTCGGTCACCCCTCCACTTT; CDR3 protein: CAWRGQGRSPLHF
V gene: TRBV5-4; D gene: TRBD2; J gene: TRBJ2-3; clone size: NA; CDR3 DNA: TGTGCCAGCAGCCGGGGACTAGCGGGAGGTGGGATCCCAGATACGCAGTATTTT; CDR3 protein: CASSRGLAGGGIPDTQYF
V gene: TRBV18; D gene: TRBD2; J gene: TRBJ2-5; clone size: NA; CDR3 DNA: TGTGCCAGCTCACCACGAGCGGGGCACCAAGAGACCCAGTACTTC; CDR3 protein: CASSPRAGHQETQYF
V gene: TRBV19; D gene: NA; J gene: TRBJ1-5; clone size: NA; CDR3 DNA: TGTGCCAGTACAGACTGGAGCAATCAGCCCCAGCATTTT; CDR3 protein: CASTDWSNQPQHF